The rows below give T cell receptor beta chains drawn from one sample of a study of blood T cell repertoires in COVID-19. Generated by immunoSEQ multiplex PCR, the TCRdb table keeps only in-frame clones and is missing some. The sample carries hundreds of thousands of clones, 75% to 90% recorded once. Material: peripheral blood. Source of these receptors: a woman aged 55-69 years with COVID-19, enrolled during active disease. CDR3s include the opening cysteine and the closing phenylalanine or tryptophan. The order of the fields is J gene, clone size, D gene, V gene, CDR3 DNA, CDR3 protein. D genes are given only for firm matches. Clone size is stated in some rows and not others, as once, few, many or a class when expanded.

TRBJ2-5	NA	NA	TRBV7-8	TGTGCCAGCACCGCCGGAACAGGTCAAGAGACCCAGTACTTC	CASTAGTGQETQYF
TRBJ1-4	NA	NA	TRBV18	TGTGCCAGCTCCTACCTTGGCGGAGGTAATGAAAAACTGTTTTTT	CASSYLGGGNEKLFF
TRBJ2-6	NA	TRBD2	TRBV7-3	TGTGCCAGCAGCAAACTAGCGGGGGACTCTGGGGCCAACGTCCTGACTTTC	CASSKLAGDSGANVLTF
TRBJ1-6	NA	NA	TRBV19	TGTGCCAGTAGTTGGACAGAAAGCTCCTATAATTCACCCCTCCACTTT	CASSWTESSYNSPLHF
TRBJ1-1	once	TRBD1	TRBV10-1	TGCGCCAGTACCATTGCAGGGGGTCGGATTGAAGCTTTCTTT	CASTIAGGRIEAFF
TRBJ1-2	NA	NA	TRBV14	TGTGCCAGCAGCCAAGATTCCCCACTGAGAGCTAACTATGGCTACACCTTC	CASSQDSPLRANYGYTF
TRBJ2-7	NA	NA	TRBV7-2	TGTGCCAGCAGCTTAGCGGGGGGTGGGAAGAACGAGCAGTACTTC	CASSLAGGGKNEQYF
TRBJ1-2	NA	NA	TRBV29-1	TGCAGCGTTGAAGTCTGGCAGGGAATTCAATCCTTCGGCTACACCTTC	CSVEVWQGIQSFGYTF
TRBJ1-1	NA	TRBD1	TRBV19	TGTGCCAGTAGGGACAGGGTCGGCGCTGAAGCTTTCTTT	CASRDRVGAEAFF
TRBJ2-1	few	NA	TRBV11-3	TGTGCCAGCACCCCCACTACATATGAGCAGTTCTTC	CASTPTTYEQFF
TRBJ1-2	NA	NA	TRBV5-1	TGCGCCAGCACCGGGGGACCTAGGGGGGGCCAGACCCTTTCCTATGGCTACACCTTC	CASTGGPRGGQTLSYGYTF
TRBJ1-1	NA	TRBD1	TRBV6-5	TGTGGGTTCCCCCCCGACAGGGACGGGGAAGCTTTCTTT	CGFPPDRDGEAFF
TRBJ2-7	NA	NA	TRBV11-3	TGTGCCAGCAGCTTAGATGATGGAGCCTACGAGCAGTACTTC	CASSLDDGAYEQYF
TRBJ2-1	NA	NA	TRBV7-9	TGTGCCAGCAGCGGTGCAGGGGTAGGGATCTCCTACAATGAGCAGTTCTTC	CASSGAGVGISYNEQFF
TRBJ2-7	NA	NA	TRBV30	TGTGCCTGGAGTCGGGGAAGGGGGTACGAGCAGTACTTC	CAWSRGRGYEQYF
TRBJ1-5	NA	NA	TRBV6-6	TGTGCCAGCAGGCCCCCACGAGGGAACAATCAGCCCCAGCATTTT	CASRPPRGNNQPQHF
TRBJ1-4	once	NA	TRBV27	TGTGCCAGCAGTTTGCGGGCAGAGGAAAAACTGTTTTTT	CASSLRAEEKLFF
TRBJ2-1	NA	NA	TRBV29-1	TGCAGCGTGGGCCCCGTGACTAACCCAGATGAGCAGTTCTTC	CSVGPVTNPDEQFF
TRBJ1-5	NA	NA	TRBV24-1	TGTGCCACCAGGACCGGGCTAAGGGGTGATCAGCCCCAGCATTTT	CATRTGLRGDQPQHF
TRBJ2-7	NA	TRBD1	TRBV18	TGTGCCAGCTCACCAGAGTCGACAGGGGGCTACGAGCAGTACTTC	CASSPESTGGYEQYF
TRBJ1-6	few	TRBD1	TRBV18	TGTGCCAGCTCACCACCATTGGACAGGGGTAATTCACCCCTCCACTTT	CASSPPLDRGNSPLHF
TRBJ2-1	NA	NA	TRBV7-3	TGTGCCAGCAGCTTAAATGGGGCGAGTATAGTCAATGAGCAGTTCTTC	CASSLNGASIVNEQFF
TRBJ2-7	NA	NA	TRBV6-1	TGTGCCAGCAGTGAAGATCCTGTATCCTCCTACGAGCAGTACTTC	CASSEDPVSSYEQYF
TRBJ2-2	NA	NA	TRBV7-3	TGTGCCAGCAGCTTGCGGAACACCGGGGAGCTGTTTTTT	CASSLRNTGELFF
TRBJ2-7	NA	TRBD1	TRBV29-1	TGCAGCGTCGGACAGGGGGAGAACTACGAGCAGTACTTC	CSVGQGENYEQYF
TRBJ1-1	NA	TRBD1	TRBV12-3/TRBV12-4	TGTGCCAGCAGTTCACAGGGGGGGACTGAAGCTTTCTTT	CASSSQGGTEAFF
TRBJ2-5	NA	TRBD1	TRBV5-1	TGCGCCAGCAGCCTTCAAGGGACAGCTCAAGAGACCCAGTACTTC	CASSLQGTAQETQYF
TRBJ1-2	few	TRBD1	TRBV15	TGTGCCACCAGCTTCCGGGACAGGGACGGCTACACCTTC	CATSFRDRDGYTF
TRBJ2-2	NA	TRBD2	TRBV18	TGTGCCAGCTCACCGATCGCGGGGGGGAACACCGGGGAGCTGTTTTTT	CASSPIAGGNTGELFF
TRBJ1-2	NA	NA	TRBV7-3	TGTGCCAGCAGCCCCGGCGGCAGCCAGTGGGGCTACACCTTC	CASSPGGSQWGYTF
TRBJ2-3	once	NA	TRBV5-1	TGCGCCAGCAGCTTGGTCGGCGGGGCGAAGGATACGCAGTATTTT	CASSLVGGAKDTQYF
TRBJ1-1	NA	TRBD1	TRBV7-9	TGTGCCAGCAGCTACGGACAGGGAGCTGAAGCTTTCTTT	CASSYGQGAEAFF
TRBJ2-1	NA	NA	TRBV7-3	TGTGCCAGCAGCCCTAGGGAGTACAATGAGCAGTTCTTC	CASSPREYNEQFF
TRBJ1-1	NA	TRBD1	TRBV6-6	TGTGCCAGCAAAGGACAGGGTTTGAACACTGAAGCTTTCTTT	CASKGQGLNTEAFF
TRBJ2-7	NA	NA	TRBV19	TGTGCCAGTAGTAGGCGAGGATACGAGCAGTACTTC	CASSRRGYEQYF
TRBJ1-2	once	TRBD1	TRBV6-1	TGTGCCAGCAGTGAAGCGGAGAGACAGGGCTGGGTGGGCTACACCTTC	CASSEAERQGWVGYTF
TRBJ2-7	NA	TRBD1	TRBV6-5	TGTGCCAGCAGATCGGACAGGGGCAGCTACGAGCAGTACTTC	CASRSDRGSYEQYF
TRBJ2-2	NA	NA	TRBV4-2	TGTGCCAGCAGCCAAGCAGGGGAGGGCACCGGGGAGCTGTTTTTT	CASSQAGEGTGELFF
TRBJ2-2	NA	TRBD2	TRBV7-3	TGTGCCAGCAGCAGCTCTAGCGGGGGGGTCACCGGGGAGCTGTTTTTT	CASSSSSGGVTGELFF
TRBJ1-1	NA	TRBD1	TRBV3-1/TRBV3-2	TGTGCCAGCAGCCAGGGACAGGGGTTAACTGAAGCTTTCTTT	CASSQGQGLTEAFF
TRBJ2-1	NA	NA	TRBV5-1	TGCGCCAGCAGCCCAGCCAGGACGGGGGACGGGGGAGTTGAAGATGTGAATGAGCAGTTCTTC	CASSPARTGDGGVEDVNEQFF
TRBJ1-1	NA	TRBD1	TRBV12-3/TRBV12-4	TGTGCCAGCAGAACCCAGGGGGCCACTGAAGCTTTCTTT	CASRTQGATEAFF
TRBJ2-1	NA	TRBD1	TRBV4-1	TGCGCCAGCAGCCAAGCTCCGGGACAGGGGTACGATGAGCAGTTCTTC	CASSQAPGQGYDEQFF
TRBJ2-2	once	NA	TRBV29-1	TGCAGCGTTGTCCCAAGGGGGTTAACTGGGGAGCTGTTTTTT	CSVVPRGLTGELFF
TRBJ1-2	NA	NA	TRBV9	TGTGCCAGCAGCGTAGCTGGTACATCCTCTAACTATGGCTACACCTTC	CASSVAGTSSNYGYTF
TRBJ1-1	NA	NA	TRBV5-1	TGCGCCAGCAGCTTGTACGGCCAGGGAAACACTGAAGCTTTCTTT	CASSLYGQGNTEAFF
TRBJ2-7	NA	TRBD1	TRBV18	TGTGCCAGCTCACCGCAGGGACAGAACTCCTACGAGCAGTACTTC	CASSPQGQNSYEQYF
TRBJ1-2	NA	TRBD1	TRBV6-5	TGTGCCAGCAGTTCGGACAGGACGGGCTACGGCTACACCTTC	CASSSDRTGYGYTF
TRBJ2-6	NA	TRBD2	TRBV10-3	TGTGCCATCAGTGGGACTAGCGGGGGGCTGGGCGGGGCCAACGTCCTGACTTTC	CAISGTSGGLGGANVLTF
TRBJ1-1	NA	NA	TRBV4-1	TGCGCCAGCAGCCCCCTCGGGGGGGGCAACATGAACACTGAAGCTTTCTTT	CASSPLGGGNMNTEAFF
TRBJ2-5	few	NA	TRBV5-4	TGTGCCAGCAGCTTGGGAGGGGGGGTAGGAGAGACCCAGTACTTC	CASSLGGGVGETQYF
TRBJ1-4	NA	NA	TRBV13	TGTGCCAGCAGCTTAGGGGACAGAAAAAATGAAAAACTGTTTTTT	CASSLGDRKNEKLFF
TRBJ1-4	NA	TRBD1	TRBV5-1	TGCGCCAGCAGCGTAGCCGGGACAGGGACGGAAAAACTGTTTTTT	CASSVAGTGTEKLFF
TRBJ2-1	few	NA	TRBV11-3	TGTGCCAGCAGCTTTGTACCGACAGGTGAGCAGTTCTTC	CASSFVPTGEQFF
TRBJ2-2	NA	NA	TRBV23-1	TGCGCCAGCAGTCAAGGGTGGTGGGCAGCGAACACCGGGGAGCTGTTTTTT	CASSQGWWAANTGELFF
TRBJ1-1	NA	NA	TRBV6-2/TRBV6-3	TGTGCCAGCAGTTACTCTGGCGCCGGGGGAGGGAACACTGAAGCTTTCTTT	CASSYSGAGGGNTEAFF
TRBJ1-1	NA	NA	TRBV7-3	TGTGCCAGCAGCTACCTCGGCACTGAAGCTTTCTTT	CASSYLGTEAFF
TRBJ2-3	NA	TRBD2	TRBV9	TGTGCCAGCAGCGTAGACTTGATTAGCGGGGGTACAGATACGCAGTATTTT	CASSVDLISGGTDTQYF
TRBJ1-3	NA	NA	TRBV9	TGTGCCAGCAGCGTAGGAACCGGGGGTTATAATGGAAACACCATATATTTT	CASSVGTGGYNGNTIYF
TRBJ2-7	NA	TRBD2	TRBV12-3/TRBV12-4	TGTGCGACCGGGACTAGCGTTGGCGAGCAGTACTTC	CATGTSVGEQYF